There are many counts of the clone carrying this T cell receptor beta chain. Its antigen is unidentified. The CDR3 extends over 15 amino acids. Germline V gene lookup returns CDR1 MNHEY and CDR2 SMNVEV (reference sequence). Trimming removed 5 bases from V and 12 bases from J, with 20 bases in between. Hyperthyroidism, newly diagnosed and lasting under 2 months, affected patients aged 18 to 65. The TCR beta CDR3 regions underwent amplification using RNA transcripts as the source. When the TCR CDR3 underwent first-round RT-PCR, the HTBI primer set was used. TCRdb re-called the multiplex PCR reads through MiXCR, storing one row per CDR3 protein. The sample holds some 700,000 distinct CDR3 sequences; roughly 17% are singletons and the top ten take around 15%. This specimen belongs to a study of T cells in Graves' hyperthyroidism and ophthalmopathy. Study-wide results and limits: Separating ophthalmopathy from stable hyperthyroidism was achieved by a 13 V-J model.

Material: blood. The chain uses TRBV27 and TRBJ1-6; D not resolved. This clonotype was obtained from a man aged 50-59 years with Graves' hyperthyroidism. The CDR3 sequence is CASSPSVPGSRPLHF. As DNA, the CDR3 is TGTGCCAGCAGTCCCTCAGTCCCTGGCTCCCGACCCCTCCACTTT.